The next 7 T cell receptor beta chains were all read from a single sample in a study of blood T cells in healthy people across ages. The use of a sample-barcoded 5' primer and a J-beta primer mix characterized a second PCR of roughly 6 to 11 cycles. MiXCR, run by TCRdb on the 5' RACE reads, gives a single entry per CDR3 protein. Of 1.5 million to 2 million distinct CDR3 sequences detected, roughly two fifths appear once; the ten largest clones hold roughly 24%. Sequenced material: blood. The source is a human donor in good health.

This clonotype has just a few counts. V and J are TRBV29-1 and TRBJ1-1; D is unresolved. V was cut by 3 bases and J by 2 bases, with 10 bases left in between. CDR3 length: 13 residues. Germline V gene lookup returns CDR1 SQVTM and CDR2 ANQGSEA. Here the CDR3 DNA reads TGCAGCGTTGAGATTTGGGAAAACACTGAAGCTTTCTTT. Translating it yields CSVEIWENTEAFF.

There are a few counts of this clonotype. The V call is TRBV20-1, the J call TRBJ2-1, with 8 bases matching TRBD1. The CDR3 covers 15 residues. Per germline, CDR1 DFQATT and CDR2 SNEGSKA (reference sequence). With 6 bases clipped from V and 1 base from J, the junction kept 8 bases outside the gene matches. The CDR3 coding sequence is TGCAGTGCCAAAGGACAGGGTCGGTCCTACAATGAGCAGTTCTTC. It is translated as CSAKGQGRSYNEQFF.

This clonotype was seen more than once but under ten times. This chain uses TRBV20-1 with TRBJ2-1; possibly TRBD2 for D (5 bases). The V gene lost 6 bases and the J gene lost 8 bases, with 20 bases spanning the gap. The germline V gene encodes CDR1 DFQATT and CDR2 SNEGSKA (reference sequence). The length of the CDR3 is 14 residues. CDR3 sequence: CSARTDTLHHEQFF. For the CDR3, the DNA is TGCAGTGCCCGGACTGATACTCTCCACCATGAGCAGTTCTTC.

This clonotype appeared a few times. The V call is TRBV4-2, the J call TRBJ2-1, with 9 positions matching TRBD1. The CDR3 is 16 amino acids. V lost 3 bases, J lost 8 bases, and 11 bases stayed unmatched. Germline V gives CDR1 LGHNA, CDR2 YNFKEQ. The CDR3 DNA follows: TGTGCCAGCAGCCAGAACAGGGGGCGCATCATCGATGAGCAGTTCTTC. Translation gives CASSQNRGRIIDEQFF.

This chain joins TRBV28 and TRBJ2-7; D unresolved. The CDR3 runs 15 residues. CDR1 is MDHEN, CDR2 SYDVKM, per germline. Deletions cut 6 bases from V and 0 bases from J, with 15 bases between. The CDR3 sequence is CASSPPPSSSYEQYF. The CDR3 DNA is TGTGCCAGCAGCCCCCCTCCATCGAGCTCCTACGAGCAGTACTTC. The whole variable domain, remainder taken from reference TRBV28 and TRBJ2-7, is DVKVTQSSRYLVKRTGEKVFLECVQDMDHENMFWYRQDPGLGLRLIYFSYDVKMKEKGDIPEGYSVSREKKERFSLILESASTNQTSMYLCASSPPPSSSYEQYFGPGTRLTVT.

The chain couples TRBV6-2 or TRBV6-3 to TRBJ2-1; 7 nucleotides align to TRBD1. V shed 6 bases and J 0 bases; nucleotides not matched to a gene: 11. CDR3 length: 17 amino acids. Germline values: CDR1 MNHEY, CDR2 SVGEGT. CDR3 loop: CASSRDRTRSSYNEQFF. CDR3 sequence (DNA): TGTGCCAGCAGCCGGGACAGAACTCGGAGCTCCTACAATGAGCAGTTCTTC.

There are a few counts of this clonotype. The chain employs TRBV2 and TRBJ1-4; D gene unclear. Germline V lookup: CDR1 SNHLY, CDR2 FYNNEI. This CDR3 has 11 amino acids. V was trimmed by 4 bases and J by 8 bases, leaving 5 bases between them. The CDR3 loop reads CASSGEEKLFF. CDR3 sequence (DNA): TGTGCCAGCAGTGGGGAAGAAAAACTGTTTTTT. Complete variable domain (other parts from reference TRBV2 and TRBJ1-4): EPEVTQTPSHQVTQMGQEVILRCVPISNHLYFYWYRQILGQKVEFLVSFYNNEISEKSEIFDDQFSVERPDGSNFTLKIRSTKLEDSAMYFCASSGEEKLFFGSGTQLSVL.